Below are 14 T cell receptor beta chains sequenced from a single sample in a study of glioma-infiltrating T cells. TCR alpha and beta CDR3 regions were amplified from RNA using iRepertoire nested multiplex PCR. Each CDR3 protein is one row after TCRdb ran MiXCR on the multiplex PCR reads. The sample records roughly 130,000 distinct CDR3 sequences, roughly a quarter being singletons. The sample taken for sequencing was glioma tissue, nonneoplastic brain tissue, or PBMCs (not recorded which). The receptors come from a human donor with low-grade glioma or glioblastoma, undergoing nonglioma brain surgery, or in good health (not recorded which).

The V and J genes are TRBV3-1 and TRBJ2-4; D is unclear. Looked up from germline, CDR1 is LGHDT and CDR2 is YNNKEL (reference sequence). This CDR3 is built from 15 residues. V was pared by 2 bases and J by 0 bases, with 8 bases between. For the CDR3, the DNA is TGTGCCAGCAGCCAAAGCAGTCTAGCCAAAAACATTCAGTACTTC. Residues: CASSQSSLAKNIQYF.

The sample holds many counts of this clonotype. V usage is TRBV5-4 and J usage is TRBJ2-3, with 12 bases aligning to TRBD1. With 4 bases clipped from V and 5 bases from J, the junction kept 8 bases outside the gene matches. Germline lookup yields CDR1 SGHNT and CDR2 YYREEE (reference sequence). CDR3 size: 16 residues. The CDR3 region is CASSPGQGAEGDTQYF. CDR3 in DNA: TGTGCCAGCAGCCCGGGACAGGGGGCGGAGGGAGATACGCAGTATTTT.

This clonotype was seen ten or more times. The chain combines TRBV3-1 with TRBJ1-5, with D hard to call. V was trimmed by 1 base and J by 7 bases, leaving 11 bases between them. The CDR3 spans 14 residues. In germline, CDR1 is LGHDT, CDR2 YNNKEL (reference sequence). The CDR3, as DNA: TGTGCCAGCAGCCAAGGTCTAAGTTCCCAGCCCCAGCATTTT. Translation: CASSQGLSSQPQHF. Looking up the rest from reference TRBV3-1 and TRBJ1-5 gives the full variable domain: DTAVSQTPKYLVTQMGNDKSIKCEQNLGHDTMYWYKQDSKKFLKIMFSYNNKELIINETVPNRFSPKSPDKAHLNLHINSLELGDSAVYFCASSQGLSSQPQHFGDGTRLSIL.

Comment on this clonotype: An end of the junction does not agree with germline; a read error may underlie this. The chain is built from TRBV12-3 or TRBV12-4 and TRBJ1-2; no reliable D call. The CDR3 covers 12 residues. CDR3 sequence: CASTGHNYGHTF. DNA for the CDR3: TGTGCCAGCACCGGGCATAACTATGGCCACACCTTC.

The rearrangement links TRBV5-1 to TRBJ1-1; 7 positions match TRBD1. The trim removed 4 bases at V and 6 bases at J, leaving 9 bases unmatched. CDR3 length: 14 residues. In germline, CDR1 is SGHRS, CDR2 YFSETQ. For the CDR3, the DNA is TGCGCCAGCAGCGGCGCAGGGGGAAGCGCTGAAGCTTTCTTT. Protein sequence: CASSGAGGSAEAFF.

The V and J genes are TRBV6-1 and TRBJ2-3; D may correspond to TRBD1 or TRBD2 (5 bases each). In germline, CDR1 is MNHNS, CDR2 SASEGT. This CDR3 is 18 amino acids long. The V and J ends lost 6 bases and 1 base respectively, with 23 bases between them. CDR3 sequence reads: CASSPTWDPFTGTDTQYF. In nucleotides, the CDR3 is TGTGCCAGCAGCCCAACCTGGGACCCCTTTACGGGCACAGATACGCAGTATTTT.

With regard to this clonotype: A read error may be the cause here, since a much bigger clone is one base away. The chain carries TRBV27 and TRBJ2-1, with 9 bases fitting TRBD1. J was trimmed by 8 bases and V by 7 bases; bases with no gene match: 12. CDR1 MNHEY and CDR2 SMNVEV come from the germline V gene (reference sequence). The CDR3 is 15 residues long. CDR3 protein: CASTNRYRGRYEQFF. DNA for the CDR3: TGTGCCAGCACCAACAGGTACAGGGGGCGCTATGAGCAGTTCTTC.

The chain carries TRBV7-2 and TRBJ1-1, with D uncertain. With 5 bases removed from V and 3 bases from J, the gap between germline ends came to 19 bases. The germline CDR1 and CDR2 sequences are SGHTA and FQGNSA. This CDR3 comprises 16 residues. The CDR3 region is CASSGRPPVTDTEAFF. In DNA form, the CDR3 reads TGTGCCAGCAGCGGCCGCCCCCCCGTGACGGACACTGAAGCTTTCTTT.

This sequence joins TRBV7-8 and TRBJ2-4; D possibly matches TRBD1 or TRBD2 (6 bases each). Germline lookup yields CDR1 SGHVS and CDR2 FQNEAQ. The CDR3 runs 16 residues. With 6 bases removed from V and 3 bases from J, the gap between germline ends came to 18 bases. CDR3 in DNA: TGTGCCAGCAGTCCCGTGCCGGGGGCGGTCAAAAACATTCAGTACTTC. Translation gives CASSPVPGAVKNIQYF.

This clonotype was recorded at least ten times. The CDR3 nucleotides read TGTGCCAGCAGCCAAGATCCCAGACTAGCGGGGGGAGGGACAGATACGCAGTATTTT. Residues: CASSQDPRLAGGGTDTQYF. The chain uses TRBV4-2 and TRBJ2-3; 13 bases are a match to TRBD2. The trim removed 0 bases at V and 3 bases at J, leaving 9 bases unmatched. The CDR3 runs to 19 residues. Germline assignment: CDR1 LGHNA and CDR2 YNFKEQ.

The J gene is TRBJ2-2, the V gene TRBV7-6; possibly TRBD1 or TRBD2 for D (6 bases each). Germline V CDR1 and CDR2: SGHVS, FNYEAQ. With 3 bases removed from V and 3 bases from J, the gap between germline ends came to 14 bases. The CDR3 sequence is 16 residues long. The CDR3 region is CASSLGRGRYTGELFF. CDR3 DNA sequence: TGTGCCAGCAGCTTGGGACGGGGGCGTTACACCGGGGAGCTGTTTTTT.

This clonotype has at least ten counts. J is TRBJ2-2 and V is TRBV15, with 7 bases fitting TRBD2. Germline trimming cut 0 bases from V and 0 bases from J; bases unmatched to any gene: 7. Germline lookup yields CDR1 LNHNV and CDR2 YYDKDF (reference sequence). This CDR3 contains 18 residues. CDR3 in DNA: TGTGCCACCAGCAGAGATTCCGGGGGGACCGCGAACACCGGGGAGCTGTTTTTT. The encoded protein is CATSRDSGGTANTGELFF.

This chain joins TRBV29-1 and TRBJ2-5; D gene ambiguous. Per germline, CDR1 SQVTM and CDR2 ANQGSEA. The germline V and J ends were trimmed by 1 base and 6 bases, with 12 bases remaining between them. This CDR3 contains 13 residues. CDR3 region: CSVEGRIGQTQYF. The CDR3 DNA is TGCAGCGTTGAAGGCAGGATCGGCCAGACCCAGTACTTC.

This clonotype was detected only a few times. This chain links TRBV20-1 with TRBJ1-4; D perhaps matches TRBD1 (6 bases). Germline CDR1 DFQATT, CDR2 SNEGSKA (reference sequence). Trimming cost V 6 bases and J 7 bases, with 15 bases left between them. CDR3 length equals 13 residues. CDR3 residues: CSARVGAGEKLFF. CDR3 bases: TGCAGTGCAAGGGTGGGGGCGGGTGAAAAACTGTTTTTT.